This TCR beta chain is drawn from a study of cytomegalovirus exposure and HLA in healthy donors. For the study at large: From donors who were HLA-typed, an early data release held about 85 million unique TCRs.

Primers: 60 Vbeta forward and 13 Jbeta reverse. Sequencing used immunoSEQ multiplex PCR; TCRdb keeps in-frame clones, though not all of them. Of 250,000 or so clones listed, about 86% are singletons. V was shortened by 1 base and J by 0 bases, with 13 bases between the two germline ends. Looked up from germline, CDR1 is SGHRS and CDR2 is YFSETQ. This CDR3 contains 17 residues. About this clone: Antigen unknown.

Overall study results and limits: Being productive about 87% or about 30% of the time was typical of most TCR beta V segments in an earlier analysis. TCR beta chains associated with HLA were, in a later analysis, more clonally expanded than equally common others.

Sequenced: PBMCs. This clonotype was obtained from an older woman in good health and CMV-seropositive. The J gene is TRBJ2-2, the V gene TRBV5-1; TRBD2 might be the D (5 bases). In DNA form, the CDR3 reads TGCGCCAGCAGCTTGAGAGGGAAAAGCGCGAACACCGGGGAGCTGTTTTTT. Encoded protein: CASSLRGKSANTGELFF.